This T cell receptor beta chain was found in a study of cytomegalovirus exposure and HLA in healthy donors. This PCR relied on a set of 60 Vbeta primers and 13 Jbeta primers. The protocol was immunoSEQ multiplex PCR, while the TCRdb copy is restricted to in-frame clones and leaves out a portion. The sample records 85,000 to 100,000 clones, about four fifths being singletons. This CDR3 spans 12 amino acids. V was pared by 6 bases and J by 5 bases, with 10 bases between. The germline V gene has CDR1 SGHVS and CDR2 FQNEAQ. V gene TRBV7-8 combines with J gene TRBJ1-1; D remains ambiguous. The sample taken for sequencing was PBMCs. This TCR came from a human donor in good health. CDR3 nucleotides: TGTGCCAGCAGTCATAGCCGAACTGAAGCTTTCTTT. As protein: CASSHSRTEAFF. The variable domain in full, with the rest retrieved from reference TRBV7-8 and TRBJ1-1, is GAGVSQSPRYKVAKRGQDVALRCDPISGHVSLFWYQQALGQGPEFLTYFQNEAQLDKSGLPSDRFFAERPEGSVSTLKIQRTQQEDSAVYLCASSHSRTEAFFGQGTRLTVV.